This T cell receptor (beta chain) appears in the sequencing data of a study of shared clonotypes between healthy human individuals. For the study at large: There were three CD4 naive, three CD4 memory, two CD8 naive and one CD8 memory plates per donor. Findings of the study overall: Tissue TCR repertoires likely differ from these blood-only repertoires.

The table came from immunoSEQ multiplex PCR; TCRdb's copy has only in-frame clones and leaves some out. The sample holds nearly 600,000 clones, 95% seen once. Naive CD8 cells were CD45RO-negative, positively selected for CCR7, excluding terminally differentiated effector memory CD45RA+ cells. Worth noting for this clone: Its antigen is not identified. Other DNA sequences in the sample encode the same CDR3.

V lost 0 bases and J lost 0, with 9 bases in between. The CDR3 contains 15 residues. Germline values: CDR1 SGHAT, CDR2 FQNNGV. V usage is TRBV11-2 and J usage is TRBJ2-7; D not resolved. Sequenced sample: naive CD8+ T cells sorted from blood. This TCR was recovered from a woman in her thirties in good health. CDR3 in DNA: TGTGCCAGCAGCTTAGAAGTGTCACCCTCCTACGAGCAGTACTTC. Its translation is CASSLEVSPSYEQYF.